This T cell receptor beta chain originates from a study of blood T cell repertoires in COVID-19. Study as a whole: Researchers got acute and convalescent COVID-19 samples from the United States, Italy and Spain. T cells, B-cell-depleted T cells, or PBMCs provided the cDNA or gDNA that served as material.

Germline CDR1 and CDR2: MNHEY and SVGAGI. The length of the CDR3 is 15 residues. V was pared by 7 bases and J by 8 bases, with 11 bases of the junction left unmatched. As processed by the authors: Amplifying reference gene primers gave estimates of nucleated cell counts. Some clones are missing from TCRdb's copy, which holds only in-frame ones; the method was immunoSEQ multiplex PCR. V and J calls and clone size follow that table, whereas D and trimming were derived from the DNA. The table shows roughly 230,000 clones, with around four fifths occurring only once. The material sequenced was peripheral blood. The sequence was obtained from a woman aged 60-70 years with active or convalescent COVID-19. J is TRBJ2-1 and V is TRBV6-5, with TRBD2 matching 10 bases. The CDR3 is CASMEPGLAYHEQFF. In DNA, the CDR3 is TGTGCCAGCATGGAGCCGGGACTAGCGTACCATGAGCAGTTCTTC.